Following are 6 T cell receptor beta chains from one sample sequenced in a study of monozygotic twins with inflammatory bowel disease (dated by TCRdb to about 2019). Receptors were amplified or captured by 5' RACE. The data were produced on an Illumina HiSeq 2500. TCRdb reprocessed the reads and provides one entry for every CDR3 protein sequence; no DNA is given. The sample's clone listing holds around 140,000 distinct CDR3 sequences. The ten largest clonotypes hold 0.95% to 1.5% of the sample. The material sequenced was blood. These receptors came from a human donor with ulcerative colitis or Crohn's disease, or a healthy co-twin of an affected twin (not recorded which).

The V and J genes are TRBV7-2 and TRBJ2-7; the TRBD2 assignment by TCRdb is unverifiable without DNA. The CDR3 contains 16 residues. From germline, CDR1 is SGHTA and CDR2 FQGNSA. The CDR3 reads CASSLVGSGRLNEQYF. Together with reference TRBV7-2 and TRBJ2-7, the CDR3 gives the full variable domain: GAGVSQSPSNKVTEKGKDVELRCDPISGHTALYWYRQSLGQGLEFLIYFQGNSAPDKSGLPSDRFSAERTGGSVSTLTIQRTQQEDSAVYLCASSLVGSGRLNEQYFGPGTRLTVT.

V is TRBV5-1 and J is TRBJ2-3. CDR1 is SGHRS, CDR2 YFSETQ, per germline. The CDR3 consists of 16 residues. The CDR3 sequence: CASSLARVRNTDTQYF.

The chain links TRBV2 to TRBJ2-3; TCRdb's D call, TRBD1, is unchecked because there is no DNA. CDR3 length: 12 amino acids. From germline, CDR1 is SNHLY and CDR2 FYNNEI. CDR3: CASSGTGEAQYF.

The V call is TRBV5-4, the J call TRBJ1-4; there is no DNA to check the TCRdb D call of TRBD1. CDR1 is SGHNT and CDR2 is YYREEE in the germline V gene (reference sequence). This CDR3 comprises 16 residues. CDR3 loop: CASSEDRATTNEKLFF. Using reference TRBV5-4 and TRBJ1-4 for the parts outside the CDR3, the full variable domain is ETGVTQSPTHLIKTRGQQVTLRCSSQSGHNTVSWYQQALGQGPQFIFQYYREEENGRGNFPPRFSGLQFPNYSSELNVNALELDDSALYLCASSEDRATTNEKLFFGSGTQLSVL.

V gene TRBV27 combines with J gene TRBJ2-1; lacking DNA, the TRBD2 call made by TCRdb goes unchecked. The CDR3 has 14 amino acids. In germline, CDR1 is MNHEY, CDR2 SMNVEV (reference sequence). CDR3: CASSFLAGGYEQFF.

The chain links TRBV5-1 to TRBJ1-2; TCRdb's D gene call, TRBD1, goes unchecked for lack of DNA. Germline V gene data show CDR1 as SGHRS and CDR2 as YFSETQ. The CDR3 length is 16 residues. CDR3 sequence: CASSLRTGGDFYGYTF.